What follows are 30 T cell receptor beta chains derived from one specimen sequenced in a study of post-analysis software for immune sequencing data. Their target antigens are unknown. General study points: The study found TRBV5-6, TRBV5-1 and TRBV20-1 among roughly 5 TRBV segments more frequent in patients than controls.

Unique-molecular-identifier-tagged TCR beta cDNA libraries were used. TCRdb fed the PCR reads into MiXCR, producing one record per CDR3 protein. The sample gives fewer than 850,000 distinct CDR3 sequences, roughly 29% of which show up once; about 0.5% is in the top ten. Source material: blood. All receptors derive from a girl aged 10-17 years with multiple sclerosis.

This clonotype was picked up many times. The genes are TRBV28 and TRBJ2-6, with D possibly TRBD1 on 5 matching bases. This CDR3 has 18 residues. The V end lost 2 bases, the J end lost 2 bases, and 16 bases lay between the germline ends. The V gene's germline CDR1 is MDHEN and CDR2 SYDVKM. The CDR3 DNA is TGTGCCAGCAGTTTAGTATACAGGCCATGGACTGGGGCCAACGTCCTGACTTTC. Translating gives CASSLVYRPWTGANVLTF. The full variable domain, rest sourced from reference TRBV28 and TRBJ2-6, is DVKVTQSSRYLVKRTGEKVFLECVQDMDHENMFWYRQDPGLGLRLIYFSYDVKMKEKGDIPEGYSVSREKKERFSLILESASTNQTSMYLCASSLVYRPWTGANVLTFGAGSRLTVL.

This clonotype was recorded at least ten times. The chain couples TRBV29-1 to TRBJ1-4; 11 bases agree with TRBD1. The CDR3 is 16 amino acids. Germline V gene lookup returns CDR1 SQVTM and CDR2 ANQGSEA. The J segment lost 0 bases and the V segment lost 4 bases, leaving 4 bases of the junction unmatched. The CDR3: CSVGGQGAATNEKLFF. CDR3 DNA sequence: TGCAGCGTTGGAGGACAGGGGGCGGCAACTAATGAAAAACTGTTTTTT.

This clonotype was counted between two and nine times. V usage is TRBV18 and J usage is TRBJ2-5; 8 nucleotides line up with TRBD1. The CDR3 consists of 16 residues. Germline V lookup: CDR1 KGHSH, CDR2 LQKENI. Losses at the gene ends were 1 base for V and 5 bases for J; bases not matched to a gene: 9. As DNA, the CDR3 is TGTGCCAGCTCACCACTCACCCAGGGGGCCGGGGAGACCCAGTACTTC. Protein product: CASSPLTQGAGETQYF.

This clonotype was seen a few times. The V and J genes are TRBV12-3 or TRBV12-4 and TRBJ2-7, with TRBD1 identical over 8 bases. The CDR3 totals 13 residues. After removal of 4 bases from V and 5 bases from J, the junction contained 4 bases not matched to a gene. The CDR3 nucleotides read TGTGCCAGCAGTTGGACAGGGATCCACGAGCAGTACTTC. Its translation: CASSWTGIHEQYF.

The CDR3 DNA is TGTGCCAGCAGTTATAGAGGGTCGGGCGAGCAGTACTTC. Encoded protein: CASSYRGSGEQYF. The chain couples TRBV6-2 or TRBV6-3 to TRBJ2-7; tentative D call: TRBD2 (5 bases). Germline CDR1 is MNHEY and CDR2 is SVGEGT. The CDR3 runs 13 residues. Trimming removed 3 bases from V and 6 bases from J, with 12 bases in between.

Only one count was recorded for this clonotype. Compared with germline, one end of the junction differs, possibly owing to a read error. DNA for the CDR3: TGCGCCAGCAGTGAGTCGCACGTGAACACCGGGGAGCGGTTTTTT. This codes for CASSESHVNTGERFF. This chain links TRBV10-2 with TRBJ2-2, with D maybe TRBD2 (5 bases). CDR3 length equals 15 residues. Germline values: CDR1 WSHSY, CDR2 SAAADI.

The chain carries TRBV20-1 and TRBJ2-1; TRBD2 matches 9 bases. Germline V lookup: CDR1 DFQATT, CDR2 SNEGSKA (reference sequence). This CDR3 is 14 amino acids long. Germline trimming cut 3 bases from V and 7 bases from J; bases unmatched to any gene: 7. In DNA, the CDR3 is TGCAGTGCTAGCTCGACTAGCGGCCGAAATGAGCAGTTCTTC. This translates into CSASSTSGRNEQFF.

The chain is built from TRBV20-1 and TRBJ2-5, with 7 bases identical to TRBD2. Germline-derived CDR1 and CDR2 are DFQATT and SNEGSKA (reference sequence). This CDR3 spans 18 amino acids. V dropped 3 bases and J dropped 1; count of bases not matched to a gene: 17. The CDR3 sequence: CSASSYGAAGVPQETQYF. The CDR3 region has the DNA TGCAGTGCTAGTTCTTACGGTGCTGCGGGAGTTCCCCAAGAGACCCAGTACTTC.

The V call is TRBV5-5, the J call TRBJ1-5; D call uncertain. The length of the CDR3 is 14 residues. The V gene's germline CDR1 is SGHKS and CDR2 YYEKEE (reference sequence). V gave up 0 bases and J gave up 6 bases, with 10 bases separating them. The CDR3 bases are TGTGCCAGCAGCTTGGCGGGGAACGGTCAGCCCCAGCATTTT. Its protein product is CASSLAGNGQPQHF.

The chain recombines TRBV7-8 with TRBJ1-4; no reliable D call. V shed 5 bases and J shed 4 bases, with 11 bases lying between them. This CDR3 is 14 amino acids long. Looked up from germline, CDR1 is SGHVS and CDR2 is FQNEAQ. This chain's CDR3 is CASSPGSLNEKLFF. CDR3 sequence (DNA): TGTGCCAGCAGCCCCGGAAGCCTTAATGAAAAACTGTTTTTT. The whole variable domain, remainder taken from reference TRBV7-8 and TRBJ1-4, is GAGVSQSPRYKVAKRGQDVALRCDPISGHVSLFWYQQALGQGPEFLTYFQNEAQLDKSGLPSDRFFAERPEGSVSTLKIQRTQQEDSAVYLCASSPGSLNEKLFFGSGTQLSVL.

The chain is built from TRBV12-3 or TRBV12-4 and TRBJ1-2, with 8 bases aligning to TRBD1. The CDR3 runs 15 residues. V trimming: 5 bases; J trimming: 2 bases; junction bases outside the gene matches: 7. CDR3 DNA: TGTGCCAGCAGTCCGGGGACAGGCCCAAACTATGGCTACACCTTC. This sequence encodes CASSPGTGPNYGYTF.

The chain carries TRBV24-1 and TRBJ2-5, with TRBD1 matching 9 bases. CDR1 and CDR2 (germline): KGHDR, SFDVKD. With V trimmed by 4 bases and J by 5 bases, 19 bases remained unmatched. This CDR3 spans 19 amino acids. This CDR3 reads CATSDKTPETGGWMETQYF. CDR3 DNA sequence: TGTGCCACCAGTGACAAGACCCCGGAGACAGGGGGATGGATGGAGACCCAGTACTTC.

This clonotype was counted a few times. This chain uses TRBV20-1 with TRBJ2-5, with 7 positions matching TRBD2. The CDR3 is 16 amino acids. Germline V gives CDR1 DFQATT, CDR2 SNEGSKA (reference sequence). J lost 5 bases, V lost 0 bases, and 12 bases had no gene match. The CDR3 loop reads CSARDSGTTRWETQYF. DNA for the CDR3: TGCAGTGCTAGAGATTCGGGGACTACAAGGTGGGAGACCCAGTACTTC.

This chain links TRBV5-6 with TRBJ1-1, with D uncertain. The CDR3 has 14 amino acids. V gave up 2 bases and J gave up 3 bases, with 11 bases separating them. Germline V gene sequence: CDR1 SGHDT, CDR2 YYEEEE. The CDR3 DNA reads TGTGCCAGCAGCTTTTCCCCCGGGCACACTGAAGCTTTCTTT. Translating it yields CASSFSPGHTEAFF.

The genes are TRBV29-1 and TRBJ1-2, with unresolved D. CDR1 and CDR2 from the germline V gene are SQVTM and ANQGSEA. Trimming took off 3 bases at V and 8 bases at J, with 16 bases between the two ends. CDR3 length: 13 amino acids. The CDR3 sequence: CSVDPRDGLGYTF. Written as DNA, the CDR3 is TGCAGCGTTGACCCTAGAGACGGACTGGGCTACACCTTC.

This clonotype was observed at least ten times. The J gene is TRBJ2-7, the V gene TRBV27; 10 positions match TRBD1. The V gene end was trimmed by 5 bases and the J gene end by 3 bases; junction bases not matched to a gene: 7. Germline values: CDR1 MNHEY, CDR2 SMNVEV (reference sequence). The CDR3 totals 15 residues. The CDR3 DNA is TGTGCCAGCAGTAGCGTAGGGGACAGGGGCTACGAGCAGTACTTC. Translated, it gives CASSSVGDRGYEQYF.

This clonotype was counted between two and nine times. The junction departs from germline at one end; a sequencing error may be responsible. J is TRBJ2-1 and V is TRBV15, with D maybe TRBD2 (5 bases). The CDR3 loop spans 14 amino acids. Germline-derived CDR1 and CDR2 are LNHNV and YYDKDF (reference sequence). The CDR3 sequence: CATSGDRWEEGRFF. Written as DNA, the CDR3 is TGTGCCACCAGCGGAGATCGGTGGGAAGAGGGTCGGTTCTTC.

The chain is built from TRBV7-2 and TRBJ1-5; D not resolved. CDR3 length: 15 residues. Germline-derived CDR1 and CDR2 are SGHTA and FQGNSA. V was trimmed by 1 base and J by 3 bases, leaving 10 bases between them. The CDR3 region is CASSLVRAANQPQHF. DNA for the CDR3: TGTGCCAGCAGCTTAGTTAGGGCCGCCAATCAGCCCCAGCATTTT.

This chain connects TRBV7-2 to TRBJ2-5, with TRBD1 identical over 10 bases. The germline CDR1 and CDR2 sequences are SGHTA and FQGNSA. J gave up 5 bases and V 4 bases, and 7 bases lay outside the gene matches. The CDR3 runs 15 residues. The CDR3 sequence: CASSSGQGGRETQYF. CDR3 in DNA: TGTGCCAGCAGCTCTGGACAGGGGGGAAGGGAGACCCAGTACTTC.

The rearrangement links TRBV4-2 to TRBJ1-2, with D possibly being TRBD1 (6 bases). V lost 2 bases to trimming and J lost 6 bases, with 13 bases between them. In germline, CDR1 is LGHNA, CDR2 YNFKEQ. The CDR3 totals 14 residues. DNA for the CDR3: TGTGCCAGCAGCCAAAGTGGGACACTGGATGGCTACACCTTC. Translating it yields CASSQSGTLDGYTF.

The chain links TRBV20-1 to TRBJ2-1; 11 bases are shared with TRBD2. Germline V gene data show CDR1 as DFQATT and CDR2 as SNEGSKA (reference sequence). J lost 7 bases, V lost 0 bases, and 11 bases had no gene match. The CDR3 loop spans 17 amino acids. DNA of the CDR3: TGCAGTGCTAGAGATTTTAGCGGGAGGGCCGTCTTGAATGAGCAGTTCTTC. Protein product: CSARDFSGRAVLNEQFF.

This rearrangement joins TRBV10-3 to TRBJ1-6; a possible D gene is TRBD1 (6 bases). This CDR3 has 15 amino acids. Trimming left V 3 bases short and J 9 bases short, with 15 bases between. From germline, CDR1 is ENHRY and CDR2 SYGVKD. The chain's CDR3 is CAISDRTDGSSPLHF. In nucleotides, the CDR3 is TGTGCCATCAGTGATAGGACAGATGGGAGTTCACCCCTCCACTTT.

CDR3 coding DNA: TGTGCCAGCAGTTATATGGCTAGCGGGACCACCTACGAGCAGTACTTC. Translated: CASSYMASGTTYEQYF. The rearrangement uses TRBV6-2 or TRBV6-3 and TRBJ2-7, with 9 bases identical to TRBD2. CDR3 length: 16 amino acids. J gave up 2 bases and V 3 bases, and 8 bases lay outside the gene matches. Germline V lookup: CDR1 MNHEY, CDR2 SVGEGT.

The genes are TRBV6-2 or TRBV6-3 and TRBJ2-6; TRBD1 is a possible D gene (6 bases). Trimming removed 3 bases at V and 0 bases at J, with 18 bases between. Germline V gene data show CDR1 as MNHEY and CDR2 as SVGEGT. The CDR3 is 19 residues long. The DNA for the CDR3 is TGTGCCAGCAGTTATTCTTTTGGACAGCGAATCTCTGGGGCCAACGTCCTGACTTTC. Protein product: CASSYSFGQRISGANVLTF.

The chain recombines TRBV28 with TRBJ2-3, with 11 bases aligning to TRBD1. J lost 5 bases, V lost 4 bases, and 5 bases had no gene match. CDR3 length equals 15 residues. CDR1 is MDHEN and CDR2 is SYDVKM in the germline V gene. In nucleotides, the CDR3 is TGTGCCAGCAGTTCCCGGACAGGGGGCCGAGATACGCAGTATTTT. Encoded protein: CASSSRTGGRDTQYF.

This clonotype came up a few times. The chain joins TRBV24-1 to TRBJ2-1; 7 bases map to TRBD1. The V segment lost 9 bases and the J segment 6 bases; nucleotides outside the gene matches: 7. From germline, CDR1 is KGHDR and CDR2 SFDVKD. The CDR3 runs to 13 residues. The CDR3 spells CATETTGVNEQFF. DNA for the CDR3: TGTGCCACCGAAACTACAGGGGTCAATGAGCAGTTCTTC.

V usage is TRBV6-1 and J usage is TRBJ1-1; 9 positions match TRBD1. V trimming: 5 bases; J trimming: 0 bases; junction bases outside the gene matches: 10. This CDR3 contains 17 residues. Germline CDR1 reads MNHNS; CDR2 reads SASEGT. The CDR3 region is CASSRADRGRVNTEAFF. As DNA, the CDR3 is TGTGCCAGCAGTCGGGCGGACAGGGGACGTGTGAACACTGAAGCTTTCTTT.

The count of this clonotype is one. CDR3 nucleotide sequence: TGTGCCAGCAGCTTAGGGCGGGGCATGAACACTGAAGCTTTCTTT. Amino acid sequence: CASSLGRGMNTEAFF. The genes are TRBV11-2 and TRBJ1-1, with a tentative D call TRBD1 (5 bases). The germline V gene encodes CDR1 SGHAT and CDR2 FQNNGV. V shed 1 base and J shed 0 bases, with 9 bases lying between them. This CDR3 spans 15 amino acids.

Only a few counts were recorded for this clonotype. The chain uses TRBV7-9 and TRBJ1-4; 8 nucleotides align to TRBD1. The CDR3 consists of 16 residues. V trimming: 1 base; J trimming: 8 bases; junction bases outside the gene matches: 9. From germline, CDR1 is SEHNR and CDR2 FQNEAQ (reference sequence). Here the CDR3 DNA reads TGTGCCAGCAGCTTAGACCCGCGACAGGGGAACGAAAAACTGTTTTTT. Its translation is CASSLDPRQGNEKLFF.

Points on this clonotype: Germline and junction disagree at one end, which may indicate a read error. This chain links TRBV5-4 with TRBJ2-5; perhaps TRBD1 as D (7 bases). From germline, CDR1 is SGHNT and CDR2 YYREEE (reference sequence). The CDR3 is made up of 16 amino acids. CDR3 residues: CASSSEIGQGGEAQYF. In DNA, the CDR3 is TGTGCCAGCAGCTCCGAAATAGGGCAGGGGGGAGAGGCCCAGTACTTC.